These T cell receptor beta chains were read from a single sample in a study of shared T cell receptors in the human thymus. The protocol was immunoSEQ multiplex PCR, while the TCRdb copy is restricted to in-frame clones and leaves out a portion. The repertoire holds approximately 400,000 clones, with 85% to 95% as singletons. The sequencing input was thymocytes. These receptors all come from a human donor. Both conserved end residues are part of each CDR3. The order of the fields is clone size, V gene, J gene, D gene, CDR3 protein, CDR3 DNA. A D gene is named only where the DNA matches it firmly. Only some rows state a clone size, as once, few, many or a class for expanded clones.

clone size: -
V gene: TRBV29-1
J gene: TRBJ1-2
D gene: -
CDR3 protein: CSARTDYGYTF
CDR3 DNA: TGCAGCGCTCGGACAGACTATGGCTACACCTTC

clone size: -
V gene: TRBV28
J gene: TRBJ1-5
D gene: -
CDR3 protein: CASRGPGGLHSNQPQHF
CDR3 DNA: TGTGCCAGCAGGGGCCCTGGGGGACTTCATAGCAATCAGCCCCAGCATTTT

clone size: -
V gene: TRBV11-2
J gene: TRBJ1-2
D gene: -
CDR3 protein: CASSLIKRDGYTF
CDR3 DNA: TGTGCCAGCAGCTTAATAAAAAGGGATGGCTACACCTTC

clone size: -
V gene: TRBV14
J gene: TRBJ1-3
D gene: -
CDR3 protein: CASSLKTGLSGNTIYF
CDR3 DNA: TGTGCCAGCAGCCTTAAGACAGGACTCTCTGGAAACACCATATATTTT

clone size: once
V gene: TRBV27
J gene: TRBJ2-7
D gene: TRBD2
CDR3 protein: CASSPGLAGTYEQYF
CDR3 DNA: TGTGCCAGCAGTCCGGGACTAGCGGGAACCTACGAGCAGTACTTC

clone size: once
V gene: TRBV11-2
J gene: TRBJ2-7
D gene: -
CDR3 protein: CASSLAPARSYEQYF
CDR3 DNA: TGTGCCAGCAGCTTAGCGCCTGCCCGCTCCTACGAGCAGTACTTC

clone size: -
V gene: TRBV11-2
J gene: TRBJ2-7
D gene: -
CDR3 protein: CASSYNGRTGTYEQYF
CDR3 DNA: TGTGCCAGCAGCTACAATGGGCGGACTGGTACCTACGAGCAGTACTTC

clone size: once
V gene: TRBV28
J gene: TRBJ2-5
D gene: TRBD2
CDR3 protein: CASSFRGGLAGVSETQYF
CDR3 DNA: TGTGCCAGCAGTTTTCGTGGAGGACTAGCGGGAGTATCGGAGACCCAGTACTTC

clone size: few
V gene: TRBV7-9
J gene: TRBJ1-2
D gene: -
CDR3 protein: CASRPGVRGYTF
CDR3 DNA: TGTGCCAGCAGACCAGGGGTCCGAGGCTACACCTTC

clone size: -
V gene: TRBV28
J gene: TRBJ2-1
D gene: TRBD2
CDR3 protein: CASSLLPLAGGLELLRVEQFF
CDR3 DNA: TGTGCCAGCAGTTTATTACCCCTAGCGGGAGGACTGGAATTATTGAGGGTTGAGCAGTTCTTC

clone size: once
V gene: TRBV28
J gene: TRBJ1-5
D gene: -
CDR3 protein: CASSLCPGERSNQPQHF
CDR3 DNA: TGTGCCAGCAGTTTATGCCCAGGGGAGAGAAGCAATCAGCCCCAGCATTTT

clone size: -
V gene: TRBV27
J gene: TRBJ1-2
D gene: TRBD1
CDR3 protein: CASSHRDRDHGYTF
CDR3 DNA: TGTGCCAGCAGTCACAGAGACAGGGATCATGGCTACACCTTC

clone size: -
V gene: TRBV19
J gene: TRBJ1-5
D gene: -
CDR3 protein: CASNMSRAGNQPQHF
CDR3 DNA: TGTGCCAGTAATATGTCCCGCGCGGGCAATCAGCCCCAGCATTTT

clone size: -
V gene: TRBV28
J gene: TRBJ2-1
D gene: -
CDR3 protein: CASRLVNEQFF
CDR3 DNA: TGTGCCAGCAGATTAGTCAATGAGCAGTTCTTC

clone size: -
V gene: TRBV5-4
J gene: TRBJ2-3
D gene: TRBD2
CDR3 protein: CASSLVGTGGTTDTQYF
CDR3 DNA: TGTGCCAGCAGCTTGGTCGGCACGGGAGGAACCACAGATACGCAGTATTTT

clone size: -
V gene: TRBV7-8
J gene: TRBJ2-7
D gene: -
CDR3 protein: CASSLVRGDRYTPTDLRYF
CDR3 DNA: TGTGCCAGCAGCTTAGTCCGGGGGGACAGGTATACTCCTACGGACCTCAGGTACTTC

clone size: -
V gene: TRBV12-5
J gene: TRBJ2-5
D gene: TRBD1
CDR3 protein: CASVRGCASLKGETQYF
CDR3 DNA: TGTGCTAGTGTCAGGGGGTGTGCTAGCCTCAAGGGAGAGACCCAGTACTTC

clone size: -
V gene: TRBV28
J gene: TRBJ2-5
D gene: -
CDR3 protein: CASSYEGWSAETQYF
CDR3 DNA: TGTGCCAGCAGTTATGAAGGATGGTCGGCAGAGACCCAGTACTTC

clone size: once
V gene: TRBV30
J gene: TRBJ2-1
D gene: -
CDR3 protein: CAWSPTGAVENEQFF
CDR3 DNA: TGTGCCTGGAGTCCCACCGGGGCCGTGGAGAATGAGCAGTTCTTC

clone size: -
V gene: TRBV11-2
J gene: TRBJ1-1
D gene: TRBD1
CDR3 protein: CASSLGYRGPTFF
CDR3 DNA: TGTGCCAGCAGCTTAGGGTACAGGGGGCCGACTTTCTTT

clone size: -
V gene: TRBV15
J gene: TRBJ1-1
D gene: -
CDR3 protein: CATSREVRLKNTEAFF
CDR3 DNA: TGTGCCACCAGCAGAGAGGTTAGGCTGAAGAACACTGAAGCTTTCTTT

clone size: -
V gene: TRBV9
J gene: TRBJ2-1
D gene: -
CDR3 protein: CASSVKSLGIDNEQFF
CDR3 DNA: TGTGCCAGCAGCGTAAAATCTTTGGGTATAGACAATGAGCAGTTCTTC